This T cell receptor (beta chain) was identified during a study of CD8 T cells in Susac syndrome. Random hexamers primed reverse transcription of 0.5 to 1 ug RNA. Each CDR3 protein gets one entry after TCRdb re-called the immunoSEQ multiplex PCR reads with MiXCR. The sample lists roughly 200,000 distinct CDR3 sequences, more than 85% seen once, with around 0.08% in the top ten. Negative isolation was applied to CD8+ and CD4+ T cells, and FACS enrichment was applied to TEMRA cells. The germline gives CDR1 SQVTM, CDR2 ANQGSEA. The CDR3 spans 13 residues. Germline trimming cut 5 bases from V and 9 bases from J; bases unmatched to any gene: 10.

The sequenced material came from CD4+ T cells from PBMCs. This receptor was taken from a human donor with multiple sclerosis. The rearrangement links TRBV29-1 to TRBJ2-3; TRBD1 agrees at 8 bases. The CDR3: CSVPTEQGGTQYF. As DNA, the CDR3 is TGCAGCGTTCCTACCGAACAGGGGGGAACGCAGTATTTT.